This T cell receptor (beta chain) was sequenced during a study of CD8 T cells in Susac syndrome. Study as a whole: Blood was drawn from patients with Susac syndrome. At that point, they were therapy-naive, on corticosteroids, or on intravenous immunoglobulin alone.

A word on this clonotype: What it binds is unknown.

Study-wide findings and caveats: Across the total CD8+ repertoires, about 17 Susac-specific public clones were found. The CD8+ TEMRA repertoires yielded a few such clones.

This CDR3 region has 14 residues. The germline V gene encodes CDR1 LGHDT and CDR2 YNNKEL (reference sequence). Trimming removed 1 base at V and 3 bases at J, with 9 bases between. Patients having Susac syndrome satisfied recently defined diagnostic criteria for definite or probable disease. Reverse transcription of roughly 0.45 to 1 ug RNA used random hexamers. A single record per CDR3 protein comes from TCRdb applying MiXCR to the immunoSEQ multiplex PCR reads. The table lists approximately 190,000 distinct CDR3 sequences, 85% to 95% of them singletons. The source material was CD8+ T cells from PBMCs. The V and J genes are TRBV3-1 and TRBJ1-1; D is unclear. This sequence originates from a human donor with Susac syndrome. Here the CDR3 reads CASSQGVGDTEAFF. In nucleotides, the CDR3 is TGTGCCAGCAGCCAAGGGGTCGGAGACACTGAAGCTTTCTTT.